The entry that follows covers one T cell receptor beta chain sequence. The data are from a study of blood T cell repertoires in COVID-19. Study background: The United States, Italy and Spain were the sources of the acute and convalescent COVID-19 samples. T cells, B-cell-depleted T cells, or PBMCs supplied cDNA or gDNA.

Produced via immunoSEQ multiplex PCR; TCRdb's table is partial and in-frame only. The sample contains nearly 250,000 clones, roughly 88% of which appear only once. Germline-derived CDR1 and CDR2 are MDHEN and SYDVKM. Trimming took 5 bases from V and 6 from J, leaving 16 bases between them. This CDR3 region has 14 residues. Sequencing input: peripheral blood. The origin of this receptor is a woman older than 75 with COVID-19, enrolled during active disease. This chain uses TRBV28 with TRBJ1-2, with D possibly TRBD1 on 5 matching bases. The CDR3 here is CASSLYGGEDGYTF. The CDR3 DNA follows: TGTGCCAGCAGTCTTTACGGGGGAGAAGATGGCTACACCTTC.